This TCR beta chain was sequenced in a study of blood T cells in healthy people across ages. There are 15 residues in the CDR3. Germline loops: CDR1 SGHDN, CDR2 FVKESK. Trimming shortened V by 3 bases and J by 1 base, and 11 bases separated the two germline ends. The authors ran a second PCR of roughly 6 to 12 cycles using a sample-barcoded 5' primer and a J-beta primer mix. Per-sample output comprised a minimum of 2.5 million paired-end reads containing CDR3. Each CDR3 protein is one row after TCRdb ran MiXCR on the 5' RACE reads. The data hold 580,000 or so distinct CDR3 sequences, with under 55% observed a single time. Note on this clonotype: Antigen unknown.

Study findings and constraints: Expanded clonotype shifts may have been confounded, as the donors had an unknown CMV status.

Isolation per sample recovered at least 7 million PBMCs. The clonotype comes from a man of 80 years or more in good health. Sequencing was performed on blood. This chain connects TRBV14 to TRBJ2-3; D is uncertain. In DNA form, the CDR3 reads TGTGCCAGCAGCCATTACAGAATCCGCACAGATACGCAGTATTTT. The encoded protein is CASSHYRIRTDTQYF.